This T cell receptor (beta chain) is drawn from a study of cytomegalovirus exposure and HLA in healthy donors. The V gene end was trimmed by 4 bases and the J gene end by 4 bases; junction bases not matched to a gene: 15. The CDR3 has 19 residues. Germline V gene data show CDR1 as MDHEN and CDR2 as SYDVKM. The count of this clone is one. The study ran its PCR with 60 Vbeta and 13 Jbeta primers. Generated by immunoSEQ multiplex PCR, the TCRdb table keeps only in-frame clones and is missing some. The repertoire holds 190,000 or so clones, approximately 80% seen once, with roughly a tenth in the top ten.

Sequences were obtained from PBMCs. This TCR was sampled from a woman between 45 and 65 years old in good health and CMV-seropositive. The genes are TRBV28 and TRBJ2-3; 12 bases agree with TRBD2. CDR3 DNA sequence: TGTGCCAGCAGTTCGACTAGCGGGGGAGTTGAAACGGATCCAGATACGCAGTATTTT. This sequence encodes CASSSTSGGVETDPDTQYF. The full variable domain, completed using reference TRBV28 and TRBJ2-3, is DVKVTQSSRYLVKRTGEKVFLECVQDMDHENMFWYRQDPGLGLRLIYFSYDVKMKEKGDIPEGYSVSREKKERFSLILESASTNQTSMYLCASSSTSGGVETDPDTQYFGPGTRLTVL.